These 5 T cell receptor beta chains were all obtained from the same sample, sequenced in a study of technical replicates of blood from several donors. The method was immunoSEQ multiplex PCR; TCRdb's version includes in-frame clones alone and lacks a portion of them. The table shows under 110,000 clones, with 96% occurring only once. Sequenced input: T cells isolated from PBMCs. The receptors here all came from a human donor in good health.

The J gene is TRBJ2-5, the V gene TRBV15; D might be TRBD1 (6 bases). The CDR3 spans 14 residues. The V gene's germline CDR1 is LNHNV and CDR2 YYDKDF (reference sequence). Between the trimmed V and J ends, which lost 1 base and 5 bases, there was a span of 11 bases. The CDR3 sequence is CATSRVGRGETQYF. The CDR3 DNA is TGTGCCACCAGCAGAGTAGGCAGGGGCGAGACCCAGTACTTC.

The V gene is TRBV9, the J gene TRBJ2-1; the D gene is possibly TRBD1 (6 bases). The CDR3 is 15 amino acids. V was trimmed by 3 bases and J by 8 bases, leaving 18 bases between them. Germline V gives CDR1 SGDLS, CDR2 YYNGEE. CDR3 sequence reads: CASSDTGTAVHEQFF. The DNA of the CDR3 is TGTGCCAGCAGCGACACAGGGACGGCGGTACATGAGCAGTTCTTC.

CDR3 coding DNA: TGCGCCAGCAGCGCCTTCGGGGGTACTGGAAACACCATATATTTT. This sequence encodes CASSAFGGTGNTIYF. The rearrangement joins TRBV4-1 to TRBJ1-3, with D possibly being TRBD1 (5 bases). V was shortened by 5 bases and J by 2 bases, with 13 bases between the two germline ends. The CDR3 runs 15 residues. Germline V lookup: CDR1 MGHRA, CDR2 YSYEKL.

The rearrangement joins TRBV5-4 to TRBJ2-1; D gene uncertain. Trimming took off 4 bases at V and 9 bases at J, with 14 bases between the two ends. Germline V gives CDR1 SGHNT, CDR2 YYREEE (reference sequence). The CDR3 has 13 amino acids. CDR3 coding DNA: TGTGCCAGCAGCCCAATTTCAGTAAGTGAGCAGTTCTTC. Translation: CASSPISVSEQFF. The whole variable domain, remainder taken from reference TRBV5-4 and TRBJ2-1, is ETGVTQSPTHLIKTRGQQVTLRCSSQSGHNTVSWYQQALGQGPQFIFQYYREEENGRGNFPPRFSGLQFPNYSSELNVNALELDDSALYLCASSPISVSEQFFGPGTRLTVL.

V usage is TRBV9 and J usage is TRBJ1-4; TRBD1 matches 10 bases. The length of the CDR3 is 15 residues. Per germline, CDR1 SGDLS and CDR2 YYNGEE. After removal of 3 bases from V and 8 bases from J, the junction contained 7 bases not matched to a gene. The CDR3 sequence is CASSASGTGEEKLFF. CDR3 nucleotide sequence: TGTGCCAGCAGCGCGTCCGGGACAGGGGAGGAAAAACTGTTTTTT.